The entry that follows covers one T cell receptor beta chain sequence. From germline, CDR1 is SQVTM and CDR2 ANQGSEA. Trimming pared 2 bases from V and 3 bases from J, leaving 14 bases between. The CDR3 length is 14 residues. The sample originates from a study of cytomegalovirus exposure and HLA in healthy donors. Amplification used 60 Vbeta primers and 13 Jbeta primers. Here immunoSEQ multiplex PCR was the method, and the copy in TCRdb shows in-frame clones only, minus some. The sample totals around 50,000 clones; its top ten clones hold roughly 17%. The sequencing sample was made of PBMCs. The chain has TRBV29-1 and TRBJ2-7; perhaps TRBD1 as D (6 bases). This receptor was obtained from a male donor in good health and CMV-seronegative. The CDR3 sequence: CSVESRTTGYEQYF. CDR3 in DNA: TGCAGCGTTGAATCACGGACGACAGGCTACGAGCAGTACTTC.